Shown below are 32 T cell receptor beta chains from a single sample sequenced in a study of response to subunit inactivated influenza vaccine. TCRdb recomputed calls from the RT-PCR reads with MiXCR, one row per CDR3 protein. The sample contains about 520,000 distinct CDR3 sequences, about 7.2% of which appear only once. The sample consisted of PBMCs from blood, taken roughly 24 months after vaccination. The receptors originated from a man between 50 and 75 years old who received an inactivated influenza vaccine.

This clonotype was found a few times. V gene TRBV5-5 combines with J gene TRBJ2-1; a possible D gene is TRBD2 (5 bases). Trimming removed 4 bases at V and 9 bases at J, with 20 bases between. The CDR3 extends over 15 amino acids. Per germline, CDR1 SGHKS and CDR2 YYEKEE (reference sequence). The CDR3 reads CASSQDAWPEGEQFF. The CDR3 DNA sequence: TGTGCCAGCAGCCAGGACGCTTGGCCAGAGGGTGAGCAGTTCTTC.

This clonotype was detected only a few times. The chain links TRBV5-1 to TRBJ2-7, with D maybe TRBD2 (6 bases). The germline V gene encodes CDR1 SGHRS and CDR2 YFSETQ. V was pared by 1 base and J by 4 bases, with 18 bases between. There are 16 residues in the CDR3. Here the CDR3 reads CASSLSASAGRYEQYF. CDR3 nucleotides: TGCGCCAGCAGCTTGAGTGCCAGCGCGGGACGTTACGAGCAGTACTTC.

The chain is built from TRBV20-1 and TRBJ1-5; the D is unclear. Germline CDR1 DFQATT, CDR2 SNEGSKA (reference sequence). Trimming shortened V by 3 bases and J by 0 bases, and 9 bases separated the two germline ends. CDR3 length: 14 residues. CDR3: CSARGLYSNQPQHF. The CDR3, as DNA: TGCAGTGCTAGGGGCCTATATAGCAATCAGCCCCAGCATTTT.

This clonotype was observed a handful of times. This chain joins TRBV6-1 and TRBJ1-5; a weak D match, TRBD1 (5 bases). Per the germline V gene, CDR1 is MNHNS and CDR2 is SASEGT. This CDR3 has 13 amino acids. Trimming shortened V by 10 bases and J by 7 bases, and 17 bases separated the two germline ends. The chain's CDR3 is CATNRGFSQPQHF. In DNA form, the CDR3 reads TGTGCCACCAACCGGGGGTTTAGCCAGCCCCAGCATTTT.

This chain links TRBV29-1 with TRBJ2-3; 8 bases match TRBD2. CDR3 length: 14 amino acids. Trimming cost V 4 bases and J 0 bases; bases outside gene matches: 3. Germline V gene lookup returns CDR1 SQVTM and CDR2 ANQGSEA. CDR3 coding DNA: TGCAGCGTTGGACTAGCGAGCAGCACAGATACGCAGTATTTT. This gives the protein CSVGLASSTDTQYF.

This clonotype was counted ten times or more. V and J are TRBV6-2 or TRBV6-3 and TRBJ2-1, with D tentatively TRBD1 (6 bases). Trimming stripped 6 bases from V and 9 bases from J, with 9 bases between. The CDR3 runs 11 residues. Looked up from germline, CDR1 is MNHEY and CDR2 is SVGEGT. The DNA for the CDR3 is TGTGCCAGCAGAACAGGGATTGAGCAGTTCTTC. This translates into CASRTGIEQFF.

There are a few counts of this clonotype. The CDR3 reads CASSQDRSRDHEQYF. Written as DNA, the CDR3 is TGCGCCAGCAGCCAAGATCGCTCCAGGGACCACGAGCAGTACTTC. This chain uses TRBV4-3 with TRBJ2-7; D may be TRBD1 or TRBD2 (5 bases each). The CDR3 spans 15 residues. V shed 0 bases and J shed 5 bases, with 14 bases lying between them. CDR1 is LGHNA, CDR2 YSLEER, per germline.

There are many counts of this clonotype. The J gene is TRBJ2-1, the V gene TRBV7-2, with D possibly matching TRBD2 (5 bases). V lost 5 bases and J lost 7, with 21 bases in between. This CDR3 region has 16 residues. In germline, CDR1 is SGHTA, CDR2 FQGNSA. The CDR3 loop reads CASSVSWRVSGNEQFF. CDR3 coding DNA: TGTGCCAGCAGCGTCAGTTGGCGGGTTTCCGGAAATGAGCAGTTCTTC. The whole variable domain, remainder taken from reference TRBV7-2 and TRBJ2-1, is GAGVSQSPSNKVTEKGKDVELRCDPISGHTALYWYRQSLGQGLEFLIYFQGNSAPDKSGLPSDRFSAERTGGSVSTLTIQRTQQEDSAVYLCASSVSWRVSGNEQFFGPGTRLTVL.

This chain joins TRBV7-9 and TRBJ1-2; the match to TRBD1 covers 10 bases. The V segment lost 4 bases and the J segment 4 bases; nucleotides outside the gene matches: 3. Germline CDR1 is SEHNR and CDR2 is FQNEAQ (reference sequence). The CDR3 contains 14 residues. The CDR3 bases are TGTGCCAGCAGCTCCGGACAGGGGGGCTATGGCTACACCTTC. Its protein is CASSSGQGGYGYTF.

The table lists this clonotype with many counts. The CDR3 DNA follows: TGTGCCAGCAGTTTAACCCAGAGCACCTACGAGCAGTACTTC. This sequence encodes CASSLTQSTYEQYF. The V gene is TRBV27, the J gene TRBJ2-7; D is undetermined. This CDR3 has 14 amino acids. CDR1 is MNHEY and CDR2 is SMNVEV in the germline V gene (reference sequence). The V end lost 2 bases, the J end lost 2 bases, and 10 bases lay between the germline ends.

This sequence joins TRBV25-1 and TRBJ2-3; 10 positions agree with TRBD2. V lost 5 bases to trimming and J lost 6 bases; unmatched junction nucleotides: 8. Germline assignment: CDR1 MGHDK and CDR2 SYGVNS. CDR3 length: 15 residues. The CDR3: CASSTQREGMDTQYF. CDR3 DNA sequence: TGTGCCAGCAGTACACAGCGGGAGGGCATGGATACGCAGTATTTT.

The table lists this clonotype with a few counts. The gene calls are TRBV10-3 and TRBJ2-7; D is uncertain. The germline V gene encodes CDR1 ENHRY and CDR2 SYGVKD. CDR3 size: 13 residues. V was pared by 4 bases and J by 0 bases, with 7 bases between. This chain's CDR3 is CAISAESSYEQYF. CDR3 sequence (DNA): TGTGCCATCAGTGCAGAGAGCTCCTACGAGCAGTACTTC.

This clonotype appeared a few times. The DNA of the CDR3 is TGCAGTGCTCGGGGGGCGGGGCACGAGAGCTCCTACAATGAGCAGTTCTTC. Its translation is CSARGAGHESSYNEQFF. V usage is TRBV20-1 and J usage is TRBJ2-1, with D maybe TRBD2 (7 bases). This CDR3 region has 17 residues. Germline lookup yields CDR1 DFQATT and CDR2 SNEGSKA (reference sequence). Trimming pared 5 bases from V and 0 bases from J, leaving 20 bases between.

The rearrangement joins TRBV28 to TRBJ2-7; 10 bases align to TRBD1. CDR3 length: 15 residues. J gave up 2 bases and V 9 bases, and 10 bases lay outside the gene matches. Germline CDR1 and CDR2: MDHEN and SYDVKM. The CDR3 bases are TGTGCCAGTATTAACTTGGGACAGGGGACCTACGAGCAGTACTTC. Translation: CASINLGQGTYEQYF.

This chain uses TRBV28 with TRBJ2-1; no clear D gene. The CDR3 consists of 14 residues. Trimming left V 7 bases short and J 4 bases short, with 14 bases between. Per the germline V gene, CDR1 is MDHEN and CDR2 is SYDVKM. The CDR3 spells CASNIEVGYNEQFF. The CDR3 DNA reads as TGTGCCAGCAATATAGAGGTAGGATACAATGAGCAGTTCTTC.

Many counts were recorded for this clonotype. This rearrangement joins TRBV7-6 to TRBJ1-1, with D possibly TRBD1 on 6 matching bases. CDR1 is SGHVS, CDR2 FNYEAQ, per germline. The CDR3 loop spans 16 amino acids. V was shortened by 5 bases and J by 1 base, with 17 bases between the two germline ends. CDR3 amino acids: CASSAGGLVGNTEAFF. CDR3 nucleotides: TGTGCCAGCAGCGCGGGGGGCCTTGTCGGGAACACTGAAGCTTTCTTT.

There are a few counts of this clonotype. This chain links TRBV20-1 with TRBJ1-1, with a tentative D call TRBD1 (5 bases). Germline-derived CDR1 and CDR2 are DFQATT and SNEGSKA (reference sequence). The V and J ends lost 2 bases and 1 base respectively, with 11 bases between them. The CDR3 length is 14 residues. Written as DNA, the CDR3 is TGCAGTGCTAGACGGGCAGGGCCGAACACTGAAGCTTTCTTT. Translated, it gives CSARRAGPNTEAFF.

This clonotype was seen a handful of times. The chain joins TRBV11-2 to TRBJ1-3; D not certain. Germline V gene lookup returns CDR1 SGHAT and CDR2 FQNNGV. The V end lost 5 bases, the J end lost 0 bases, and 8 bases lay between the germline ends. This CDR3 spans 14 amino acids. This chain's CDR3 is CASSVRLSGNTIYF. CDR3 sequence (DNA): TGTGCCAGCAGCGTCCGGCTCTCTGGAAACACCATATATTTT. Full variable domain (rest looked up from reference TRBV11-2 and TRBJ1-3): EAGVAQSPRYKIIEKRQSVAFWCNPISGHATLYWYQQILGQGPKLLIQFQNNGVVDDSQLPKDRFSAERLKGVDSTLKIQPAKLEDSAVYLCASSVRLSGNTIYFGEGSWLTVV.

The chain recombines TRBV28 with TRBJ2-5; perhaps TRBD1 as D (6 bases). The CDR3 is 14 residues long. CDR1 is MDHEN and CDR2 is SYDVKM in the germline V gene. Trimming pared 6 bases from V and 2 bases from J, leaving 13 bases between. CDR3 sequence: CASSRTGIQETQYF. In DNA form, the CDR3 reads TGTGCCAGCAGCAGAACAGGGATACAAGAGACCCAGTACTTC.

On this clonotype itself: It may be a read error: a sequence one base away is much more abundant. The chain uses TRBV10-3 and TRBJ1-2, with D uncertain. The CDR3 has 14 residues. Germline CDR1 and CDR2: ENHRY and SYGVKD. The CDR3 is CGISDGRSNYGYTF. CDR3 in DNA: TGTGGCATCAGTGACGGGCGGAGTAACTATGGCTACACCTTC.

This clonotype was detected many times. V is TRBV12-3 or TRBV12-4 and J is TRBJ2-7, with D possibly being TRBD1 or TRBD2 (5 bases each). V lost 4 bases to trimming and J lost 0 bases, with 13 bases between them. The CDR3 has 15 amino acids. The DNA of the CDR3 is TGTGCCAGCAGTTGGGGCCCCGGGGTCTCCTACGAGCAGTACTTC. It encodes CASSWGPGVSYEQYF.

At least ten counts were recorded for this clonotype. The chain uses TRBV7-2 and TRBJ2-7; 13 nucleotides agree with TRBD2. The germline V gene encodes CDR1 SGHTA and CDR2 FQGNSA. The CDR3 consists of 16 residues. The V segment lost 1 base and the J segment 2 bases; nucleotides outside the gene matches: 2. The CDR3 sequence: CASSLVTSGRAYEQYF. CDR3 bases: TGTGCCAGCAGCTTAGTAACTAGCGGGAGGGCCTACGAGCAGTACTTC. Full variable domain (outside the CDR3, taken from reference TRBV7-2 and TRBJ2-7): GAGVSQSPSNKVTEKGKDVELRCDPISGHTALYWYRQSLGQGLEFLIYFQGNSAPDKSGLPSDRFSAERTGGSVSTLTIQRTQQEDSAVYLCASSLVTSGRAYEQYFGPGTRLTVT.

V gene TRBV7-2 combines with J gene TRBJ2-3; 8 nucleotides line up with TRBD1. Losses at the gene ends were 2 bases for V and 0 bases for J; bases not matched to a gene: 4. The CDR3 consists of 16 residues. In germline, CDR1 is SGHTA, CDR2 FQGNSA. The CDR3 loop reads CASSLRTGKSTDTQYF. As DNA, the CDR3 is TGTGCCAGCAGCTTAAGGACAGGGAAAAGCACAGATACGCAGTATTTT.

This clonotype was counted between two and nine times. The chain is built from TRBV12-3 or TRBV12-4 and TRBJ1-2; 12 bases are a match to TRBD1. The junction had 9 bases not matched to a gene; V was cut back by 6 bases and J by 7 bases. The CDR3 covers 15 residues. The CDR3 DNA reads as TGTGCCAGCAGCACCCACGGGACAGGGGGCGGTGGCTACACCTTC. The encoded protein is CASSTHGTGGGGYTF.

This chain links TRBV20-1 with TRBJ1-2; 10 bases align to TRBD1. The CDR3 runs 19 residues. Germline V lookup: CDR1 DFQATT, CDR2 SNEGSKA (reference sequence). Trimming took 1 base from V and 0 from J; bases not matched to a gene: 14. This CDR3 is CSARVFSMGQGKANYGYTF. The CDR3 DNA sequence: TGCAGTGCTAGAGTTTTTAGTATGGGACAGGGGAAAGCTAACTATGGCTACACCTTC.

The sample holds a few counts of this clonotype. The chain couples TRBV6-5 to TRBJ2-5; 11 bases agree with TRBD1. CDR3 length: 16 amino acids. CDR1 and CDR2 (germline): MNHEY, SVGAGI. V shed 0 bases and J 5 bases; nucleotides not matched to a gene: 5. CDR3 coding DNA: TGTGCCAGCAGTTACTCGCGGACAGGGGGCTTTGAGACCCAGTACTTC. Translation: CASSYSRTGGFETQYF.

V usage is TRBV29-1 and J usage is TRBJ1-1; TRBD1 aligns across 7 bases. The CDR3 is 13 residues long. Germline-derived CDR1 and CDR2 are SQVTM and ANQGSEA. V was clipped by 5 bases and J by 0 bases; unmatched bases: 3. CDR3 amino acids: CSVRQGLNTEAFF. The CDR3 bases are TGCAGCGTTAGACAGGGTTTGAACACTGAAGCTTTCTTT.

The chain employs TRBV5-1 and TRBJ2-3; 13 bases are shared with TRBD2. The CDR3 is 15 residues long. CDR1 SGHRS and CDR2 YFSETQ come from the germline V gene. Trimming removed 3 bases from V and 9 bases from J; junction bases left unmatched: 7. CDR3: CASSWTSGSPLTQYF. The CDR3 DNA reads TGCGCCAGCAGCTGGACTAGCGGGAGTCCTCTGACGCAGTATTTT.

This clonotype turned up a few times. CDR3 loop: CASSINSYNEQFF. The DNA of the CDR3 is TGTGCCAGTAGTATAAACAGCTACAATGAGCAGTTCTTC. The V and J genes are TRBV19 and TRBJ2-1; D gene unclear. The CDR3 extends over 13 amino acids. V shed 2 bases and J shed 3 bases, with 5 bases lying between them. The germline V gene has CDR1 LNHDA and CDR2 SQIVND (reference sequence).

This clonotype was counted many times. The genes are TRBV7-2 and TRBJ2-1; D possibly corresponds to TRBD1 (5 bases). Germline V CDR1 and CDR2: SGHTA, FQGNSA. CDR3 length equals 14 residues. With 5 bases removed from V and 8 bases from J, the gap between germline ends came to 16 bases. The CDR3 nucleotides are TGTGCCAGCAGCCCCCGACAGCAATCCGATGAGCAGTTCTTC. Translating it yields CASSPRQQSDEQFF.

This clonotype occurred many times. The chain carries TRBV20-1 and TRBJ2-4, with D maybe TRBD2 (5 bases). Germline CDR1 reads DFQATT; CDR2 reads SNEGSKA (reference sequence). V lost 0 bases, J lost 1 base, and 16 bases lay in between. The CDR3 runs 17 residues. DNA for the CDR3: TGCAGTGCTAGAGATCCCCTTATAACTAGTGCCAAAAACATTCAGTACTTC. Its protein product is CSARDPLITSAKNIQYF.

This clonotype was recorded many times. The J gene is TRBJ2-5, the V gene TRBV7-2; D is uncertain. Germline values: CDR1 SGHTA, CDR2 FQGNSA. Trimming pared 7 bases from V and 5 bases from J, leaving 8 bases between. The CDR3 has 11 residues. The chain's CDR3 is CASTSSETQYF. The DNA of the CDR3 is TGTGCCAGCACCTCCTCGGAGACCCAGTACTTC.